This TCR beta chain was retrieved from a study of OX40 agonist ivuxolimab in advanced cancers. Clones were read by immunoSEQ multiplex PCR, and TCRdb kept only the in-frame ones, dropping some. The sample contains more than 35,000 clones, less than 80% of which appear only once. The CDR3 length is 15 residues. Germline lookup yields CDR1 LNHDA and CDR2 SQIVND (reference sequence). After removal of 1 base from V and 7 bases from J, the junction contained 6 bases not matched to a gene. Samples of blood were obtained at baseline, on cycle 4 day 1, and on cycle 7 day 1. This chain joins TRBV19 and TRBJ2-2, with 7 bases matching TRBD1. Sample: CD4+ or CD8+ T cells sorted from blood, taken in a trial of the OX40 agonist ivuxolimab. The sequence was obtained from an adult with an advanced solid tumor such as melanoma, head and neck, liver or kidney cancer. The CDR3 loop is CASSIVGTAHGELFF. The CDR3 nucleotides are TGTGCCAGTAGTATAGTTGGGACAGCTCACGGGGAGCTGTTTTTT. Drawing the rest from reference TRBV19 and TRBJ2-2, the complete variable domain is DGGITQSPKYLFRKEGQNVTLSCEQNLNHDAMYWYRQDPGQGLRLIYYSQIVNDFQKGDIAEGYSVSREKKESFPLTVTSAQKNPTAFYLCASSIVGTAHGELFFGEGSRLTVL.